Below, 15 T cell receptor beta chains from the same sample are listed, as sequenced in a study of blood T cell repertoires in COVID-19. Profiled with immunoSEQ multiplex PCR; TCRdb holds only in-frame clones, not every one. The sample consists of 150,000 to 200,000 clones, about four fifths of them appearing once. The sequenced sample was peripheral blood. These receptor sequences come from a woman aged 40 to 50 with COVID-19, enrolled during active disease.

This clone was counted only a few times. For the CDR3, the DNA is TGCGCCAGCAGCCAAGATAAGGCAGGGGGCGGGGGCTACACCTTC. Translating it yields CASSQDKAGGGGYTF. This chain uses TRBV4-3 with TRBJ1-2; the match to TRBD1 covers 8 bases. This CDR3 comprises 15 residues. CDR1 is LGHNA and CDR2 is YSLEER in the germline V gene. J lost 8 bases, V lost 0 bases, and 8 bases had no gene match.

This clone was recorded a few times. The J gene is TRBJ1-5, the V gene TRBV7-2; no clear D. The ends were cut back, 5 bases at V and 1 base at J, with 9 bases in the middle. The CDR3 has 14 amino acids. Germline CDR1 is SGHTA and CDR2 is FQGNSA. DNA of the CDR3: TGTGCCAGCAGCCCCTGGAGGAGCAATCAGCCCCAGCATTTT. Its translation: CASSPWRSNQPQHF.

The rearrangement links TRBV10-2 to TRBJ2-7, with a possible D match to TRBD2 (6 bases). Germline lookup yields CDR1 WSHSY and CDR2 SAAADI. The CDR3 is 11 amino acids. Trimming left V 8 bases short and J 5 bases short, with 10 bases between. CDR3 sequence: CASSPGDEQYF. The CDR3 DNA reads as TGCGCCAGCTCCCCGGGGGACGAGCAGTACTTC.

The rearrangement joins TRBV30 to TRBJ2-7; 11 nucleotides agree with TRBD2. Trimming at V came to 5 bases and at J to 5 bases, leaving 5 bases not matched to a gene. Germline V gene lookup returns CDR1 GTSNPN and CDR2 SVGIG (reference sequence). CDR3 length: 13 amino acids. CDR3 amino acids: CAWATSGVHEQYF. Written as DNA, the CDR3 is TGTGCCTGGGCGACTAGCGGGGTCCACGAGCAGTACTTC.

The chain has TRBV7-9 and TRBJ1-5, with D possibly being TRBD1 (5 bases). Trimming took off 2 bases at V and 3 bases at J, with 8 bases between the two ends. The CDR3 covers 14 residues. Germline assignment: CDR1 SEHNR and CDR2 FQNEAQ (reference sequence). CDR3 DNA sequence: TGTGCCAGCAGCTTATCAGGGTACAATCAGCCCCAGCATTTT. Amino acids: CASSLSGYNQPQHF.

V is TRBV9 and J is TRBJ2-3; TRBD2 is a possible D gene (6 bases). CDR3 length: 18 residues. Germline CDR1 and CDR2: SGDLS and YYNGEE. V lost 0 bases, J lost 1 base, and 18 bases lay in between. The CDR3 reads CASSVVGTSGSGTDTQYF. The CDR3 bases are TGTGCCAGCAGCGTAGTAGGGACGTCCGGGAGTGGCACAGATACGCAGTATTTT.

The rearrangement uses TRBV2 and TRBJ2-7; D uncertain. Germline CDR1 SNHLY, CDR2 FYNNEI. The V gene lost 1 base and the J gene lost 7 bases, with 8 bases spanning the gap. The length of the CDR3 is 12 residues. The CDR3 loop reads CASSEELWEQYF. DNA of the CDR3: TGTGCCAGCAGTGAAGAGCTCTGGGAGCAGTACTTC.

The genes are TRBV5-5 and TRBJ1-1; 9 bases agree with TRBD1. The CDR3 spans 15 residues. Germline V gives CDR1 SGHKS, CDR2 YYEKEE (reference sequence). The J segment lost 4 bases and the V segment lost 4 bases, leaving 8 bases of the junction unmatched. This CDR3 reads CASSQGQGWGTEAFF. In DNA, the CDR3 is TGTGCCAGCAGCCAGGGACAGGGTTGGGGCACTGAAGCTTTCTTT.

This clone came up many times. The CDR3 region has the DNA TGTGCCACCAGCAGAGATGAGTCCGAGACAGGGATGAACACCATATATTTT. Amino acid sequence: CATSRDESETGMNTIYF. V usage is TRBV15 and J usage is TRBJ1-3; 7 bases map to TRBD1. V lost 0 bases and J lost 7; bases outside the gene matches: 12. Per germline, CDR1 LNHNV and CDR2 YYDKDF (reference sequence). This CDR3 contains 17 residues.

The chain recombines TRBV6-1 with TRBJ2-5; TRBD2 matches at 7 bases. After removal of 2 bases from V and 5 bases from J, the junction contained 5 bases not matched to a gene. The CDR3 totals 14 residues. Germline CDR1 MNHNS, CDR2 SASEGT. CDR3 DNA: TGTGCCAGCAGTGAACGACTAGCCCGGGAGACCCAGTACTTC. Residues: CASSERLARETQYF.

The CDR3 DNA sequence: TGTGCCAGCAGCGTATCTGGGGACACTACTCAGTACTTC. Residues: CASSVSGDTTQYF. The V and J genes are TRBV9 and TRBJ2-4; tentatively, D is TRBD1 (6 bases). Trimming left V 1 base short and J 12 bases short, with 14 bases between. From germline, CDR1 is SGDLS and CDR2 YYNGEE. The CDR3 runs to 13 residues.

The J gene is TRBJ2-1, the V gene TRBV7-3, with D maybe TRBD2 (6 bases). CDR3 length: 16 residues. V was cut by 2 bases and J by 9 bases, with 20 bases left in between. Germline CDR1 is SGHTA and CDR2 is FQGTGA. The CDR3 nucleotides are TGTGCCAGCAGCTTATCCAGGGTGGGACTGGGCAGTGAGCAGTTCTTC. Translated: CASSLSRVGLGSEQFF. The whole variable domain, filled in from reference TRBV7-3 and TRBJ2-1, reads GAGVSQTPSNKVTEKGKYVELRCDPISGHTALYWYRQSLGQGPEFLIYFQGTGAADDSGLPNDRFFAVRPEGSVSTLKIQRTERGDSAVYLCASSLSRVGLGSEQFFGPGTRLTVL.

This chain links TRBV5-4 with TRBJ2-1, with D perhaps TRBD2 (6 bases). Per the germline V gene, CDR1 is SGHNT and CDR2 is YYREEE (reference sequence). The CDR3 length is 16 residues. Trimming left V 0 bases short and J 0 bases short, with 10 bases between. The CDR3 sequence is CASSLGGESSYNEQFF. CDR3 nucleotides: TGTGCCAGCAGCTTGGGCGGGGAGAGCTCCTACAATGAGCAGTTCTTC. The whole variable domain, filled in from reference TRBV5-4 and TRBJ2-1, reads ETGVTQSPTHLIKTRGQQVTLRCSSQSGHNTVSWYQQALGQGPQFIFQYYREEENGRGNFPPRFSGLQFPNYSSELNVNALELDDSALYLCASSLGGESSYNEQFFGPGTRLTVL.

The rearrangement uses TRBV4-2 and TRBJ1-2; TRBD1 might be the D (6 bases). V gave up 2 bases and J gave up 2 bases, with 12 bases separating them. The CDR3 spans 15 residues. Germline V CDR1 and CDR2: LGHNA, YNFKEQ. CDR3: CASSQTEDRNYGYTF. The CDR3 bases are TGTGCCAGCAGCCAAACGGAAGACAGGAACTATGGCTACACCTTC.

This clone was counted once. This chain uses TRBV5-8 with TRBJ1-2, with D possibly matching TRBD1 (5 bases). The CDR3 totals 14 residues. CDR1 and CDR2 (germline): SGHTS, YDEGEE. Trimming took 3 bases from V and 10 from J, leaving 19 bases between them. CDR3 DNA: TGTGCCAGCAGCTCAACCTTGGGGACTTTTGCCTACACCTTC. Translating gives CASSSTLGTFAYTF.